Following are 30 T cell receptor beta chains from one sample sequenced in a study of cytomegalovirus exposure and HLA in healthy donors. Libraries were prepared by immunoSEQ multiplex PCR; TCRdb keeps only in-frame clonotypes and omits some of them. The sample records some 150,000 clones, approximately 90% being singletons. The sample comprised PBMCs. All receptors come from a young man in good health and CMV-seropositive.

V and J are TRBV27 and TRBJ2-7, with a possible D match to TRBD2 (5 bases). The germline gives CDR1 MNHEY, CDR2 SMNVEV (reference sequence). V was clipped by 4 bases and J by 4 bases, with 11 bases between them. There are 13 residues in the CDR3. The DNA for the CDR3 is TGTGCCAGCAGTTACGGACTGTTGTACGAGCAGTACTTC. It specifies CASSYGLLYEQYF.

This clone occurred once. The gene calls are TRBV28 and TRBJ2-7, with a weak D call TRBD1 (6 bases). In germline, CDR1 is MDHEN, CDR2 SYDVKM. The CDR3 is 15 residues long. The ends were cut back, 7 bases at V and 9 bases at J, with 25 bases in the middle. CDR3: CASIPGAGILVGQYF. The DNA of the CDR3 is TGTGCCAGCATCCCAGGGGCAGGGATATTGGTTGGGCAGTACTTC.

In DNA form, the CDR3 reads TGTGCCAGCAACAGGCGGACTAGCGGCGAGCAGTACTTC. It specifies CASNRRTSGEQYF. The chain is built from TRBV28 and TRBJ2-7, with 10 positions matching TRBD2. The V gene's germline CDR1 is MDHEN and CDR2 SYDVKM. The CDR3 is 13 amino acids. Losses at the gene ends were 7 bases for V and 6 bases for J; bases not matched to a gene: 6.

V and J are TRBV4-2 and TRBJ2-1; 8 bases agree with TRBD1. V shed 3 bases, J shed 8 bases, and the junction held 9 bases outside the gene matches. CDR3 length equals 15 residues. Germline values: CDR1 LGHNA, CDR2 YNFKEQ. CDR3 DNA: TGTGCCAGCAGCCAGCGGACAGGGTCTCGAGATGAGCAGTTCTTC. The encoded protein is CASSQRTGSRDEQFF.

The rearrangement links TRBV5-6 to TRBJ1-2, with a tentative D call TRBD1 (5 bases). CDR1 and CDR2 from the germline V gene are SGHDT and YYEEEE. V was shortened by 4 bases and J by 3 bases, with 7 bases between the two germline ends. The CDR3 contains 12 residues. The CDR3 region is CASSPGYYGYTF. CDR3 coding DNA: TGTGCCAGCAGCCCAGGGTACTATGGCTACACCTTC.

This chain connects TRBV15 to TRBJ1-1, with a weak D call TRBD1 (6 bases). This CDR3 spans 12 amino acids. V shed 1 base and J shed 8 bases, with 8 bases lying between them. The germline V gene has CDR1 LNHNV and CDR2 YYDKDF (reference sequence). The CDR3 DNA follows: TGTGCCACCAGCAGAGTCGACAGGGAAGCTTTCTTT. It specifies CATSRVDREAFF.

This chain joins TRBV6-5 and TRBJ1-3, with 9 bases identical to TRBD1. The CDR3 covers 14 residues. In germline, CDR1 is MNHEY, CDR2 SVGAGI. V was pared by 0 bases and J by 8 bases, with 2 bases of the junction left unmatched. In DNA, the CDR3 is TGTGCCAGCAGTTACTCCGGGACAGGGCACACCATATATTTT. Translating it yields CASSYSGTGHTIYF.

The chain combines TRBV5-1 with TRBJ1-1; 12 nucleotides match TRBD1. The CDR3 extends over 16 amino acids. V was clipped by 4 bases and J by 5 bases; unmatched bases: 9. Germline V gives CDR1 SGHRS, CDR2 YFSETQ. CDR3 sequence: CASSLTGTGGKTEAFF. The DNA of the CDR3 is TGCGCCAGCAGCCTAACCGGGACAGGGGGCAAGACTGAAGCTTTCTTT.

Only a few counts were recorded for this clone. J is TRBJ1-4 and V is TRBV27; D not resolved. The CDR3 sequence is 13 residues long. Germline assignment: CDR1 MNHEY and CDR2 SMNVEV (reference sequence). The V end lost 8 bases, the J end lost 5 bases, and 12 bases lay between the germline ends. The CDR3 reads CASGKVRNEKLFF. For the CDR3, the DNA is TGTGCCAGCGGTAAGGTCAGGAATGAAAAACTGTTTTTT.

The chain is built from TRBV5-1 and TRBJ2-3; D not certain. This CDR3 has 15 amino acids. The V and J ends lost 0 bases and 4 bases respectively, with 12 bases between them. Germline V gives CDR1 SGHRS, CDR2 YFSETQ. The CDR3: CASSLDGLISDTQYF. CDR3 in DNA: TGCGCCAGCAGCTTGGATGGTCTAATCTCAGATACGCAGTATTTT.

J is TRBJ1-2 and V is TRBV2; 9 positions match TRBD1. Trimming at V came to 7 bases and at J to 0 bases, leaving 6 bases not matched to a gene. The CDR3 consists of 15 residues. The germline V gene has CDR1 SNHLY and CDR2 FYNNEI. The DNA for the CDR3 is TGTGCCAGCAAGGACAGGGGCACAGCTAACTATGGCTACACCTTC. It yields the protein CASKDRGTANYGYTF.

V gene TRBV6-1 combines with J gene TRBJ2-7; the D is unclear. Germline V lookup: CDR1 MNHNS, CDR2 SASEGT. The CDR3 has 10 amino acids. V was trimmed by 6 bases and J by 4 bases, leaving 4 bases between them. This chain's CDR3 is CASRLYEQYF. CDR3 nucleotide sequence: TGTGCCAGCAGGTTATACGAGCAGTACTTC.

The genes are TRBV28 and TRBJ1-2; a weak D match, TRBD1 (5 bases). The CDR3 sequence is 13 residues long. Trimming removed 2 bases at V and 6 bases at J, with 10 bases between. From germline, CDR1 is MDHEN and CDR2 SYDVKM. CDR3 nucleotides: TGTGCCAGCAGTTTAGGGGGGAGCCATGGCTACACCTTC. This sequence encodes CASSLGGSHGYTF.

The chain links TRBV30 to TRBJ1-1; weak D call: TRBD1 (6 bases). The germline V gene encodes CDR1 GTSNPN and CDR2 SVGIG (reference sequence). Trimming shortened V by 3 bases and J by 2 bases, and 10 bases separated the two germline ends. The CDR3 contains 13 residues. The CDR3: CAWRDSSNTEAFF. CDR3 in DNA: TGTGCCTGGAGGGACAGCTCCAACACTGAAGCTTTCTTT.

The J gene is TRBJ2-3, the V gene TRBV7-2; weak D call: TRBD2 (7 bases). V gave up 5 bases and J gave up 9 bases, with 15 bases separating them. The CDR3 spans 13 residues. Germline CDR1 is SGHTA and CDR2 is FQGNSA. The CDR3 spells CASSREQGGTQYF. In DNA form, the CDR3 reads TGTGCCAGCAGCAGAGAACAGGGAGGGACGCAGTATTTT.

V and J are TRBV2 and TRBJ1-5, with D tentatively TRBD1 (5 bases). Trimming took 4 bases from V and 6 from J, leaving 13 bases between them. The germline CDR1 and CDR2 sequences are SNHLY and FYNNEI. This CDR3 has 14 amino acids. The CDR3 coding sequence is TGTGCCAGCAGTGCTCAGGGTTACGGTCAGCCCCAGCATTTT. It encodes CASSAQGYGQPQHF.

This chain joins TRBV30 and TRBJ2-3; 7 nucleotides align to TRBD2. This CDR3 is 16 amino acids long. The ends lost 0 bases at V and 3 bases at J; junction bases unmatched: 9. Germline V gene sequence: CDR1 GTSNPN, CDR2 SVGIG (reference sequence). DNA of the CDR3: TGTGCCTGGAGTGTGGCTTCTCAGGGAGGGACAGATACGCAGTATTTT. Amino acids: CAWSVASQGGTDTQYF.

The sample holds one count of this clone. The chain couples TRBV5-1 to TRBJ1-1; TRBD1 might be the D (6 bases). The CDR3 has 14 residues. The ends were cut back, 2 bases at V and 7 bases at J, with 15 bases in the middle. Germline V gene data show CDR1 as SGHRS and CDR2 as YFSETQ. Written as DNA, the CDR3 is TGCGCCAGCAGCTTCCGAGGGGGGGCGGATGAAGCTTTCTTT. Amino acid sequence: CASSFRGGADEAFF. The complete variable domain, with remaining parts taken from reference TRBV5-1 and TRBJ1-1, reads KAGVTQTPRYLIKTRGQQVTLSCSPISGHRSVSWYQQTPGQGLQFLFEYFSETQRNKGNFPGRFSGRQFSNSRSEMNVSTLELGDSALYLCASSFRGGADEAFFGQGTRLTVV.

This clone was seen once. J is TRBJ2-6 and V is TRBV29-1; D may be TRBD1 (6 bases). Germline CDR1 and CDR2: SQVTM and ANQGSEA. This CDR3 has 15 residues. Trimming removed 6 bases from V and 4 bases from J, with 16 bases in between. CDR3 coding DNA: TGCAGCGTGGGTATTCAGGGGCCCGGGGCCAACGTCCTGACTTTC. It yields the protein CSVGIQGPGANVLTF.

The chain uses TRBV29-1 and TRBJ2-3; a possible D gene is TRBD1 (6 bases). Trimming shortened V by 5 bases and J by 6 bases, and 21 bases separated the two germline ends. CDR1 SQVTM and CDR2 ANQGSEA come from the germline V gene. The CDR3 runs 15 residues. The CDR3 protein is CSVRDGTLGQDTQYF. The CDR3 DNA sequence: TGCAGCGTTAGGGACGGGACCCTAGGACAGGATACGCAGTATTTT.

This clone has a single count. The chain joins TRBV5-6 to TRBJ2-2, with D maybe TRBD1 (5 bases). Germline CDR1 reads SGHDT; CDR2 reads YYEEEE. The ends were cut back, 0 bases at V and 6 bases at J, with 9 bases in the middle. The CDR3 is 14 residues long. CDR3 amino acids: CASSLGRQSGELFF. In DNA form, the CDR3 reads TGTGCCAGCAGCTTGGGTAGACAGTCCGGGGAGCTGTTTTTT. Full variable domain (missing parts from reference TRBV5-6 and TRBJ2-2): DAGVTQSPTHLIKTRGQQVTLRCSPKSGHDTVSWYQQALGQGPQFIFQYYEEEERQRGNFPDRFSGHQFPNYSSELNVNALLLGDSALYLCASSLGRQSGELFFGEGSRLTVL.

The chain links TRBV6-1 to TRBJ1-1; maybe TRBD1 (5 bases). CDR3 size: 14 residues. CDR1 is MNHNS and CDR2 is SASEGT in the germline V gene. V was cut by 0 bases and J by 4 bases, with 9 bases left in between. CDR3 bases: TGTGCCAGCAGTGAAGCGCTTCAGGGCACTGAAGCTTTCTTT. Residues: CASSEALQGTEAFF.

CDR3 loop: CASSRGREPYGYTF. Here the CDR3 DNA reads TGTGCCAGCAGCCGCGGGAGGGAACCGTATGGCTACACCTTC. The V call is TRBV5-4, the J call TRBJ1-2; D unclear. V was clipped by 4 bases and J by 5 bases, with 15 bases between them. Per germline, CDR1 SGHNT and CDR2 YYREEE (reference sequence). The CDR3 runs to 14 residues.

V and J are TRBV28 and TRBJ2-3; TRBD1 matches at 11 bases. CDR1 and CDR2 from the germline V gene are MDHEN and SYDVKM. Trimming took 4 bases from V and 3 from J; bases not matched to a gene: 3. The CDR3 covers 15 residues. The chain's CDR3 is CASSSGTGGTDTQYF. CDR3 in DNA: TGTGCCAGCAGTTCCGGGACAGGGGGAACAGATACGCAGTATTTT.

The genes are TRBV20-1 and TRBJ2-5; no clear D. The CDR3 is 11 amino acids. V gave up 2 bases and J gave up 5 bases, with 6 bases separating them. Per the germline V gene, CDR1 is DFQATT and CDR2 is SNEGSKA (reference sequence). CDR3 residues: CSARTQETQYF. Written as DNA, the CDR3 is TGCAGTGCTAGAACCCAGGAGACCCAGTACTTC.

The chain carries TRBV28 and TRBJ1-1, with 12 bases lining up with TRBD1. CDR3 length: 19 amino acids. Germline CDR1 MDHEN, CDR2 SYDVKM. V gave up 3 bases and J gave up 0 bases; unmatched junction bases: 11. The CDR3 sequence: CASSLNRWDRGPMNTEAFF. DNA of the CDR3: TGTGCCAGCAGTTTGAACCGATGGGACAGGGGGCCGATGAACACTGAAGCTTTCTTT.

A single count supports this clone. V usage is TRBV5-1 and J usage is TRBJ1-4; 8 bases line up with TRBD1. V lost 4 bases to trimming and J lost 6 bases; unmatched junction nucleotides: 5. The CDR3 covers 14 residues. CDR1 is SGHRS and CDR2 is YFSETQ in the germline V gene. The CDR3 is CASSPDRGDEKLFF. The CDR3, as DNA: TGCGCCAGCAGCCCAGACAGGGGTGATGAAAAACTGTTTTTT.

This chain connects TRBV30 to TRBJ2-7; TRBD1 might be the D (7 bases). The CDR3 extends over 14 amino acids. The germline CDR1 and CDR2 sequences are GTSNPN and SVGIG (reference sequence). Between the trimmed V and J ends, which lost 8 bases and 4 bases, there was a span of 21 bases. The CDR3 DNA reads as TGTGCCCGAGGGGTGGAGGGGGCGGAATACGAGCAGTACTTC. Its translation is CARGVEGAEYEQYF.

V usage is TRBV5-1 and J usage is TRBJ2-5; 12 nucleotides agree with TRBD1. From germline, CDR1 is SGHRS and CDR2 YFSETQ. This CDR3 has 15 amino acids. The trim removed 3 bases at V and 5 bases at J, leaving 5 bases unmatched. The CDR3 sequence: CASSSGTGGRETQYF. The CDR3 bases are TGCGCCAGCAGCTCCGGGACAGGGGGCCGGGAGACCCAGTACTTC.

The genes are TRBV2 and TRBJ1-4; 7 bases are shared with TRBD1. V shed 4 bases and J 7 bases; nucleotides not matched to a gene: 9. The CDR3 extends over 15 amino acids. From germline, CDR1 is SNHLY and CDR2 FYNNEI. The CDR3 region is CASSAQGLRSEKLFF. As DNA, the CDR3 is TGTGCCAGCAGTGCACAGGGGCTGCGGAGTGAAAAACTGTTTTTT. Supplemented by reference TRBV2 and TRBJ1-4, the full variable domain reads EPEVTQTPSHQVTQMGQEVILRCVPISNHLYFYWYRQILGQKVEFLVSFYNNEISEKSEIFDDQFSVERPDGSNFTLKIRSTKLEDSAMYFCASSAQGLRSEKLFFGSGTQLSVL.